A selection of T cell receptor beta chains follows, all from one sample in a study of cytomegalovirus exposure and HLA in healthy donors. The data were produced by immunoSEQ multiplex PCR, yet TCRdb's version contains in-frame clones alone and is incomplete. The sample lists around 50,000 clones, approximately 95% seen once, with around 8% in the top ten. The sequencing input was PBMCs. Every receptor here comes from a woman aged 18-35 years in good health and CMV-seropositive. The CDR3 runs from the conserved cysteine through the conserved F or W. D genes are given only for firm matches. A row's size may be missing; if present it is once, few, many or a size class.

clone_size,d_call,v_call,j_call,cdr3_nt,cdr3_aa
NA,TRBD1,TRBV28,TRBJ2-7,TGTGCCAGCAGTTTCCCCGCCGGACAGGGAAGATACGAGCAGTACTTC,CASSFPAGQGRYEQYF
NA,TRBD2,TRBV5-4,TRBJ2-5,TGTGCCAGCAGCTTGGGAGCGGGAGGGAGAGAGACCCAGTACTTC,CASSLGAGGRETQYF
NA,NA,TRBV4-2,TRBJ2-2,TGTGCCAGCAGCCAAGATCCCTACCAAGGGGAGCTGTTTTTT,CASSQDPYQGELFF
NA,TRBD1,TRBV28,TRBJ1-5,TGTGCCAGCAGTTTCCCCGGGACAGGGGGCAATCAGCCCCAGCATTTT,CASSFPGTGGNQPQHF
NA,NA,TRBV18,TRBJ1-6,TGTGCCAGCTCACCAGTTAGGGGAAGCTCACCCCTCCACTTT,CASSPVRGSSPLHF
NA,TRBD1,TRBV5-1,TRBJ2-7,TGCGCCAGCAGCTTAGGTGGGACAGGGTTCTCCTACGAGCAGTACTTC,CASSLGGTGFSYEQYF
once,TRBD1,TRBV10-2,TRBJ1-2,TGCGCCAGCAGCCCGGACAGGGGGAATGGCTACACCTTC,CASSPDRGNGYTF
NA,NA,TRBV28,TRBJ2-5,TGTGCCAGCAGCCCTGGGGCAGCCCAAGAGACCCAGTACTTC,CASSPGAAQETQYF
few,NA,TRBV19,TRBJ1-2,TGTGCCAGCTCCGAACAGGGTTCCTATGGCTACACCTTC,CASSEQGSYGYTF
NA,TRBD1,TRBV29-1,TRBJ1-1,TGCAGCGTTCTCAAAGACAGGGCCCGCGGCACTGAAGCTTTCTTT,CSVLKDRARGTEAFF
NA,TRBD2,TRBV2,TRBJ2-1,TGTGCCAGCAGATCCGGGACTAGCCCCATTTACAATGAGCAGTTCTTC,CASRSGTSPIYNEQFF
NA,TRBD1,TRBV4-2,TRBJ1-1,TGTGCCAGCAGCCAAGATGCCGACAGGGGCAAGCTCGAGGCTTTCTTT,CASSQDADRGKLEAFF
once,TRBD2,TRBV14,TRBJ2-1,TGTGCCAGCAGCCAAATATTCGGGACTAGCTTCTATGAGCAGTTCTTC,CASSQIFGTSFYEQFF
NA,NA,TRBV9,TRBJ2-1,TGTGCCAGCAGCGTAGGTGTATCTTTTACTACCTATGAGCAGTTCTTC,CASSVGVSFTTYEQFF
NA,TRBD1,TRBV5-1,TRBJ1-3,TGCGCCAGCAGCTTGGACCTTTTGACAGGGGGCAGTGGAAACACCATATATTTT,CASSLDLLTGGSGNTIYF
NA,NA,TRBV28,TRBJ1-2,TGTGCCAGCAGTTCTGGGCAGAACTATGGCTACACCTTC,CASSSGQNYGYTF
NA,NA,TRBV29-1,TRBJ2-2,TGCAGCGTTAGGCACACAGACGCCGGGGAGCTGTTTTTT,CSVRHTDAGELFF
NA,NA,TRBV7-3,TRBJ1-1,TGTGCCAGCAGCCCGATGGGGGGAGGCTATGAAGCTTTCTTT,CASSPMGGGYEAFF
NA,NA,TRBV5-6,TRBJ2-1,TGTGCCAGCAGCGGGGCGCAGGGGCCTGTCTCCCGAGGCCCGTTCTTC,CASSGAQGPVSRGPFF
NA,TRBD2,TRBV10-2,TRBJ2-3,TGCGCCAGCACTCCTGGACTAGCGGCTAGCACAGATACGCAGTATTTT,CASTPGLAASTDTQYF
NA,TRBD1,TRBV11-2,TRBJ1-1,TGTGCCAGCAGCTTATTGACAGGGTTGAACACTGAAGCTTTCTTT,CASSLLTGLNTEAFF
NA,TRBD2,TRBV6-1,TRBJ2-7,TGTGCCAGCAGTGAAGGGGGTAGCGGGAGGGCCTACTTC,CASSEGGSGRAYF
NA,TRBD1,TRBV27,TRBJ1-5,TGTGCCAGCAGTAGACAGGGGGGGAATCAGCCCCAGCATTTT,CASSRQGGNQPQHF
NA,NA,TRBV6-4,TRBJ2-1,TGTGCCAGCAGTGACAAGCCAGAGAGGGAGCAGTTCTTC,CASSDKPEREQFF
NA,NA,TRBV15,TRBJ2-2,TGTGCCACCAGCAGTCGAGGGGGGGAGCTGTTTTTT,CATSSRGGELFF
NA,TRBD1,TRBV27,TRBJ2-1,TGTGCCAGCAGTCGCGACAGGGGTGGTCTTAGGGGTGAGCAGTTCTTC,CASSRDRGGLRGEQFF
NA,TRBD1,TRBV6-5,TRBJ2-5,TGTGCCAGCAACCGGGGACAGGGAGAGACCCAGTACTTC,CASNRGQGETQYF
NA,NA,TRBV6-1,TRBJ2-7,TGTGCCAGCAGTGAACACAGGGATGAGCAGTACTTC,CASSEHRDEQYF
NA,NA,TRBV11-3,TRBJ2-7,TGTGCCAGCAGCTTAGGCCAGGACTACGAGCAGTACTTC,CASSLGQDYEQYF
NA,TRBD1,TRBV4-2,TRBJ1-1,TGTGCCAGCAGCCGCGGGACAGAGGAAGCTTTCTTT,CASSRGTEEAFF
NA,NA,TRBV19,TRBJ1-5,TGTGCCAGTAATTCAGGAGGTGGAGTCAATCAGCCCCAGCATTTT,CASNSGGGVNQPQHF
NA,TRBD1,TRBV2,TRBJ1-4,TGTGCCAGCAGGGCGGACAGGGGGCGTATGGATGAAAAACTGTTTTTT,CASRADRGRMDEKLFF
NA,NA,TRBV28,TRBJ2-7,TGTGCCAGCAGTTTTGGCAGGCCCCCATCCTACGAGCAGTACTTC,CASSFGRPPSYEQYF
NA,TRBD2,TRBV4-3,TRBJ2-1,TGCGCCAGCAGCCAAGATCGCTACGGGAGGGGCAATGAGCAGTTCTTC,CASSQDRYGRGNEQFF
NA,TRBD2,TRBV19,TRBJ2-2,TGTGCCAGTAGTATTTTAGGACTAGCGGGAGGGAACACCGGGGAGCTGTTTTTT,CASSILGLAGGNTGELFF
NA,TRBD2,TRBV2,TRBJ2-3,TGTGCCACCAAGACTAGCGGGAGATTTCTAGATACGCAGTATTTT,CATKTSGRFLDTQYF
NA,TRBD2,TRBV7-9,TRBJ2-3,TGTGCCAGCAGCTGGGGGACTAGCGGCAACACAGATACGCAGTATTTT,CASSWGTSGNTDTQYF
once,NA,TRBV19,TRBJ2-5,TGTGCCAGTAGTATGGTAGCTGCTACAAGACCCCAAGAGACCCAGTACTTC,CASSMVAATRPQETQYF
NA,TRBD1,TRBV28,TRBJ2-7,TGTGCCAGCAGGGGACAGGGGGCCTACGAGCAGTACTTC,CASRGQGAYEQYF
NA,TRBD1,TRBV7-2,TRBJ2-5,TGTGCCAGCAGCCCCCTTAGCCTCAGGGGGGAGACCCAGTACTTC,CASSPLSLRGETQYF
NA,TRBD2,TRBV7-3,TRBJ2-1,TGTGCCAGCAGCTCGCGACTAGCGGGAGGGGGAGGGAATGAGCAGTTCTTC,CASSSRLAGGGGNEQFF
NA,TRBD1,TRBV27,TRBJ1-6,TGTGCCAGCAGTACCCGACAGGGGGACCATAATTCACCCCTCCACTTT,CASSTRQGDHNSPLHF
NA,NA,TRBV6-4,TRBJ1-2,TGTGCCAGCAGTGACGCGGCGGGGGCGCAACACGGCTACACCTTC,CASSDAAGAQHGYTF
NA,NA,TRBV28,TRBJ1-2,TGTGCCAGCAGTTTATCTGACAGGAACTATGGCTACACCTTC,CASSLSDRNYGYTF
NA,TRBD1,TRBV25-1,TRBJ1-6,TGTGCCAGCAGTGAGCCGGGACAGGGGGATTCACCCCTCCACTTT,CASSEPGQGDSPLHF
once,TRBD2,TRBV11-2,TRBJ2-3,TGTGCCAGCAGCTTAGACCGGTTAGGGCTAGCGGGCCACACAGATACGCAGTATTTT,CASSLDRLGLAGHTDTQYF
NA,NA,TRBV13,TRBJ2-7,TGTGCCAGCAGCATCAATTACGAGCAGTACTTC,CASSINYEQYF
once,TRBD1,TRBV4-3,TRBJ1-1,TGCGCCAGCAGCCAAGGGACAGGGGATGGAACTGAAGCTTTCTTT,CASSQGTGDGTEAFF
once,TRBD1,TRBV18,TRBJ1-2,TGTGCCAGCTCCCGTCAGGGGGCTGACTATGGCTACACCTTC,CASSRQGADYGYTF
NA,NA,TRBV5-1,TRBJ2-7,TGCGCCAGCAGCCTCGGCTACGAGCAGTACTTC,CASSLGYEQYF
NA,TRBD1,TRBV5-1,TRBJ2-3,TGCGCCAGCAGCCAAGGGGACAGAAGAGCCACAGATACGCAGTATTTT,CASSQGDRRATDTQYF
NA,TRBD2,TRBV2,TRBJ2-7,TGTGCCAGCAGTTGGCAGGGAGGGAGGGAGCAGTACTTC,CASSWQGGREQYF
NA,NA,TRBV5-4,TRBJ2-5,TGTGCCAGCAGCTTGGCAGGGGCCGAGACCCAGTACTTC,CASSLAGAETQYF
NA,TRBD1,TRBV9,TRBJ1-3,TGTGCCAGCAGCGCAGCCGGGACAGTAGGAACTGGAAACACCATATATTTT,CASSAAGTVGTGNTIYF